This paragraph covers one T cell receptor (beta chain) sequence. Its specificity is unknown. The CDR3 consists of 14 residues. Germline V lookup: CDR1 SEHNR, CDR2 FQNEAQ (reference sequence). Trimming cost V 5 bases and J 10 bases, with 20 bases left between them. The data derive from a study of post-analysis software for immune sequencing data. Libraries were made from TCR beta cDNA, and they carried unique molecular identifiers. MiXCR was run by TCRdb on the PCR reads, yielding one entry per CDR3 protein. Seen here are about 400,000 distinct CDR3 sequences, approximately 33% observed once, and the top ten hold 13%. Study-level results: Controls had lower frequencies than patients of roughly five TRBV segments, which included TRBV5-6, TRBV5-1 and TRBV20-1. F-measure co-clustering was strong for batch-matched samples.

The V call is TRBV7-9, the J call TRBJ1-1; no definite D call. This clonotype was sampled from a girl under 18 with multiple sclerosis. Sequencing input: blood. The CDR3 reads CASSPARESRRAFF. The CDR3 DNA follows: TGTGCCAGCAGCCCGGCCCGGGAGTCCCGAAGAGCTTTCTTT.